This passage covers 5 T cell receptor beta chains from one sample sequenced in a study of cytomegalovirus exposure and HLA in healthy donors. The PCR had 60 Vbeta and 13 Jbeta primers. Repertoires were generated with immunoSEQ multiplex PCR, while TCRdb's copy carries only in-frame clones and drops some. In the table there are 160,000 or so clones, roughly 85% of which are singletons. What was sequenced was PBMCs. The receptors were sampled from a woman between 25 and 40 years old in good health and CMV-seronegative.

Comment on this clone: No conserved phenylalanine or tryptophan is present at the end of the CDR3, so a read error is the likely explanation. The chain carries TRBV14 and TRBJ1-2; no firm D call. The CDR3 contains 16 residues. Trimming took 4 bases from V and 2 from J, leaving 17 bases between them. From germline, CDR1 is SGHDN and CDR2 FVKESK. The CDR3 nucleotides are TGTGCCAGCAGCCCCTCAAGAACCGGGAAGAACTATGGCTACACCCTC. This translates into CASSPSRTGKNYGYTL.

The chain employs TRBV2 and TRBJ1-2; no firm D call. Trimming left V 1 base short and J 8 bases short, with 11 bases between. The CDR3 covers 13 residues. From germline, CDR1 is SNHLY and CDR2 FYNNEI. The CDR3 DNA reads as TGTGCCAGCAGTGAAGGGCTGTTCAGGGGCTACACCTTC. Amino acids: CASSEGLFRGYTF.

V gene TRBV15 combines with J gene TRBJ2-7, with D unclear. CDR1 LNHNV and CDR2 YYDKDF come from the germline V gene (reference sequence). Trimming shortened V by 0 bases and J by 0 bases, and 6 bases separated the two germline ends. The CDR3 is 14 residues long. In DNA, the CDR3 is TGTGCCACCAGCAGAGAACCGAGCTCCTACGAGCAGTACTTC. It translates to CATSREPSSYEQYF.

This chain links TRBV6-6 with TRBJ1-1, with D hard to call. CDR1 and CDR2 from the germline V gene are MNHNY and SVGAGI (reference sequence). The CDR3 has 14 amino acids. V was pared by 4 bases and J by 6 bases, with 15 bases between. CDR3 in DNA: TGTGCCAGCAGTTCCCCAAATGAGGGTGCTGAAGCTTTCTTT. Protein sequence: CASSSPNEGAEAFF.

The chain uses TRBV4-3 and TRBJ2-1; 9 bases are shared with TRBD1. The V and J ends lost 1 base and 6 bases, in that order; junction bases with no gene match: 4. CDR1 is LGHNA and CDR2 is YSLEER in the germline V gene. The CDR3 totals 15 residues. The CDR3 reads CASSQVQGAGNEQFF. The CDR3, as DNA: TGCGCCAGCAGCCAAGTACAGGGGGCAGGCAATGAGCAGTTCTTC.